A selection of T cell receptor beta chains follows, all from one sample in a study of T cell responses to AZD1222 COVID-19 vaccine. Data came from immunoSEQ multiplex PCR; TCRdb stores just in-frame clones and leaves some out. This table holds 88,000 or so clones, roughly 89% found once. Sequences were derived from peripheral blood, sampled 28 days after the second AZD1222 dose. These receptor sequences come from an adult who received the AZD1222 COVID-19 vaccine. CDR3s include the opening cysteine and the closing phenylalanine or tryptophan.

V,J,CDR3
TRBV18,TRBJ1-3,CASSVGEENTIYF
TRBV7-9,TRBJ1-6,CASSSWTEGNSPLHF
TRBV2,TRBJ2-5,CASSGTGGETQYF
TRBV12-5,TRBJ1-5,CASGTHQPQHF
TRBV29-1,TRBJ1-1,CSVEDQGGRGTEAFF
TRBV10-3,TRBJ2-1,CAISARQGNSYNEQFF
TRBV15,TRBJ1-2,CATSREGLSSNYGYTF
TRBV7-3,TRBJ1-5,CASSGYPGGPQHF
TRBV6-5,TRBJ1-3,CATRSVGSSGNTIYF
TRBV5-4,TRBJ1-6,CASSLGQARNGPLHF
TRBV2,TRBJ1-2,CATQRREGPPGYTF
TRBV5-1,TRBJ1-1,CASSLAQGETEAFF
TRBV18,TRBJ1-4,CASSRGQEEKLFF
TRBV6-6,TRBJ1-2,CASSYQGAKVRTF